These T cell receptor beta chains were read from a single sample in a study of blood T cells in healthy people across ages. Using its own MiXCR run on the 5' RACE reads, TCRdb lists one record per CDR3 protein. The sample lists about a million distinct CDR3 sequences, around 49% occurring once. The sequenced sample was blood. The receptors were gathered from a man aged 25 to 45 in good health. Both conserved end residues are part of each CDR3. The order of the fields is clone size, J gene, D gene, V gene, CDR3 protein, CDR3 DNA. The D gene is left open where the match is weak. Size values are once, few and many counts, or a class for expanded clones, and some rows have none.

.	TRBJ2-5	TRBD1	TRBV12-3/TRBV12-4	CASSYGTGRQETQYF	TGTGCCAGCAGTTACGGGACAGGGCGACAAGAGACCCAGTACTTC
.	TRBJ2-1	TRBD1	TRBV12-3/TRBV12-4	CASSPGGARTEQFF	TGTGCCAGCAGCCCAGGGGGAGCGCGGACCGAGCAGTTCTTC
.	TRBJ1-2	.	TRBV10-3	CASHPSAGPTEYGYTF	TGTGCCTCACACCCCTCGGCAGGACCGACCGAGTATGGCTACACCTTC
.	TRBJ1-6	.	TRBV20-1	CSARPDHTLHF	TGCAGTGCTAGACCCGACCATACCCTCCACTTT
few	TRBJ2-1	.	TRBV7-6	CASSFRGDEQFF	TGTGCCAGCAGCTTCCGGGGAGATGAGCAGTTCTTC
many	TRBJ1-4	.	TRBV11-2	CASSPRGTNEKLFF	TGTGCCAGCAGCCCCAGGGGAACTAATGAAAAACTGTTTTTT
.	TRBJ2-7	.	TRBV29-1	CSVCQDSYEQYF	TGCAGCGTTTGCCAGGACTCCTACGAGCAGTACTTC
.	TRBJ2-3	.	TRBV7-2	CASSLLGMDTQYF	TGTGCCAGCAGCTTACTAGGAATGGATACGCAGTATTTT
.	TRBJ2-1	TRBD2	TRBV6-1	CASKLAGGKYNEQFF	TGTGCCAGCAAACTAGCGGGAGGCAAATACAATGAGCAGTTCTTC
few	TRBJ1-1	.	TRBV7-6	CASSLGVGLNTEAFF	TGTGCCAGCAGCTTAGGCGTCGGACTGAACACTGAAGCTTTCTTT
many	TRBJ1-2	.	TRBV10-3	CAISQDINYGYTF	TGTGCCATCAGCCAGGATATCAACTATGGCTACACCTTC
few	TRBJ1-1	TRBD1	TRBV29-1	CSVGGQGRRTEAFF	TGCAGCGTTGGGGGACAGGGCCGAAGAACTGAAGCTTTCTTT
many	TRBJ2-3	TRBD1	TRBV5-1	CASSLKTGSMRTDTQYF	TGCGCCAGCAGCTTGAAGACAGGGTCGATGAGGACAGATACGCAGTATTTT
.	TRBJ2-5	TRBD2	TRBV4-3	CASSQESGLALGETQYF	TGCGCCAGCAGCCAGGAATCGGGACTAGCGCTTGGAGAGACCCAGTACTTC
few	TRBJ2-3	.	TRBV27	CASSLSGGLQYF	TGTGCCAGCAGTTTATCGGGGGGACTGCAGTATTTT
many	TRBJ2-5	.	TRBV29-1	CSVAFEVPQYF	TGCAGCGTTGCGTTTGAGGTCCCCCAGTACTTC
.	TRBJ2-5	TRBD2	TRBV7-2	CASSSWTSGVQETQYF	TGTGCCAGCAGCTCCTGGACTAGCGGGGTTCAAGAGACCCAGTACTTC
.	TRBJ2-7	TRBD1	TRBV4-2	CASSQQRTGVSYEQYF	TGTGCCAGCAGCCAACAACGGACAGGGGTGTCCTACGAGCAGTACTTC
.	TRBJ1-4	.	TRBV4-3	CASSQGRLPNEKLFF	TGCGCCAGCAGCCAGGGACGCCTCCCTAATGAAAAACTGTTTTTT
.	TRBJ2-3	.	TRBV10-3	CASGSTEADTQYF	TGTGCCTCGGGTTCGACAGAGGCGGATACGCAGTATTTT
.	TRBJ2-3	.	TRBV11-2	CASSFRVEGTDTQYF	TGTGCCAGCAGCTTCCGTGTAGAGGGCACAGATACGCAGTATTTT
few	TRBJ2-1	TRBD2	TRBV20-1	CSARVLAARGSEQFF	TGCAGTGCTAGAGTACTAGCGGCCCGGGGGAGTGAGCAGTTCTTC
once	TRBJ2-1	.	TRBV5-1	CASSLASAGYYNEQFF	TGCGCCAGCAGCTTGGCCTCGGCAGGGTACTACAATGAGCAGTTCTTC